This passage covers 6 T cell receptor beta chains from one sample sequenced in a study of radiation and T cells in renal cell carcinoma. Sequencing used immunoSEQ multiplex PCR; TCRdb keeps in-frame clones, though not all of them. The profile shows more than 150,000 clones, roughly 90% of them singletons. The time point here: blood 2 weeks post-SBRT. Treatment reported: 15 Gy SBRT to primary tumor, nephrectomy 4 weeks later. The starting material was blood, obtained from a patient whose treatment included radiotherapy and nephrectomy. The receptors come from a woman in her forties or fifties with renal cell carcinoma.

The genes are TRBV5-6 and TRBJ2-2; unclear D gene. The CDR3 runs 16 residues. Germline V gene sequence: CDR1 SGHDT, CDR2 YYEEEE. V was cut by 2 bases and J by 1 base, with 12 bases left in between. CDR3 coding DNA: TGTGCCAGCAGCTTAGGGCAGGCCCTGAACACCGGGGAGCTGTTTTTT. Residues: CASSLGQALNTGELFF.

The count of this clone is one. This chain joins TRBV14 and TRBJ1-2; D is undetermined. With 1 base removed from V and 4 bases from J, the gap between germline ends came to 13 bases. The CDR3 covers 15 residues. Germline V gives CDR1 SGHDN, CDR2 FVKESK. Written as DNA, the CDR3 is TGTGCCAGCAGCCAAGGAGTGTCACCTGGCTATGGCTACACCTTC. Protein product: CASSQGVSPGYGYTF.

The V gene is TRBV4-2, the J gene TRBJ1-1; 8 bases match TRBD1. This CDR3 contains 13 residues. Germline V lookup: CDR1 LGHNA, CDR2 YNFKEQ. V lost 1 base, J lost 8 bases, and 3 bases stayed unmatched. DNA of the CDR3: TGTGCCAGCAGCCAAGGGACAGGGATGGAAGCTTTCTTT. Translating it yields CASSQGTGMEAFF.

The rearrangement uses TRBV6-6 and TRBJ1-5; D not resolved. Trimming removed 2 bases from V and 2 bases from J, with 10 bases in between. This CDR3 contains 15 residues. Germline V gene data show CDR1 as MNHNY and CDR2 as SVGAGI (reference sequence). The CDR3 DNA follows: TGTGCCAGCAGTTACCGCGGCCGGGGCAATCAGCCCCAGCATTTT. As protein: CASSYRGRGNQPQHF.

The DNA for the CDR3 is TGCGCCAGCAGCATGGGCTCTGGGGCCAACGTCCTGACTTTC. It encodes CASSMGSGANVLTF. The rearrangement uses TRBV5-1 and TRBJ2-6; D gene unclear. Trimming removed 4 bases from V and 0 bases from J, with 5 bases in between. This CDR3 has 14 amino acids. Germline V gene data show CDR1 as SGHRS and CDR2 as YFSETQ.

This clone was seen once. The gene calls are TRBV20-1 and TRBJ1-2; D might be TRBD1 (6 bases). The V end was cut by 5 bases, the J end by 4 bases, with 8 bases between. CDR1 is DFQATT and CDR2 is SNEGSKA in the germline V gene (reference sequence). CDR3 length: 11 amino acids. This CDR3 is CSAPRGYGYTF. The CDR3 nucleotides read TGCAGTGCTCCCAGGGGCTATGGCTACACCTTC.